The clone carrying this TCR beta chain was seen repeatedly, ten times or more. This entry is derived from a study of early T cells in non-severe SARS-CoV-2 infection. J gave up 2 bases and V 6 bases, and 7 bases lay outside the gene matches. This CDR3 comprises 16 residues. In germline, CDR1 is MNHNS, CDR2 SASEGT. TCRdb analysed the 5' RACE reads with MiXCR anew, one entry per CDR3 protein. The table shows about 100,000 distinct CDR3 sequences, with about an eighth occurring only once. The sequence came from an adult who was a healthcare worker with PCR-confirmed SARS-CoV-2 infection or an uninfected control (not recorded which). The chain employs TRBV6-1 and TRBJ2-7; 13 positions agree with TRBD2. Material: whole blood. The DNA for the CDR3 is TGTGCCAGCAGACCTGAAACTAGCGGGAGGGCCTACGAGCAGTACTTC. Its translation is CASRPETSGRAYEQYF.